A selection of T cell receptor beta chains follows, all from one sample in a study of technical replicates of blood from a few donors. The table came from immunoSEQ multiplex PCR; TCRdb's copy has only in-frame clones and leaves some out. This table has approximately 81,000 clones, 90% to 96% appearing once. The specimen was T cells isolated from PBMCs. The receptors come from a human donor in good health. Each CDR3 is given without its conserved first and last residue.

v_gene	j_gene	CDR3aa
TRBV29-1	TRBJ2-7	SVVGQLYEQY
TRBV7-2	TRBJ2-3	ASSFRLAGTDTQY
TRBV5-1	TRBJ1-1	ASSPPGQGVTEAF
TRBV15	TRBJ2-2	ATTLGTAYTGELF
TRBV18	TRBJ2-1	ASSPAGAIYNEQF
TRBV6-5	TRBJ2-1	ASSYLTRGGNEQF
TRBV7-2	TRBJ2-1	ASSSDPGSYNEQF
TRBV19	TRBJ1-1	ASTGTGGAGSAF
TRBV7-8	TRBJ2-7	ASSLMGLAGAYEQY
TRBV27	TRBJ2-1	ASSLSGRTNNEQF
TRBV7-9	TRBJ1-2	ASSFLDREKDYGYT
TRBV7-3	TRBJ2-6	ASSLTGGSNVLT
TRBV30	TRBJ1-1	AWSVQGAGTEAF
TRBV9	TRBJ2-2	ASSNRWGPDGELF
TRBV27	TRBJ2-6	ASSLVGYRDIAGANVLT
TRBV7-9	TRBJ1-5	ASSLGGGQGNQPQH
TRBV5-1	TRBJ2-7	ASSGTGGYEQY
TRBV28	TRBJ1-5	ASSLGQGRGNWQPQH
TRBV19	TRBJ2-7	ASSMVQGYEQY
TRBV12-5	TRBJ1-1	ASGLVRIIGQGITEAF
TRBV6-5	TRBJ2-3	ASSYSASTDTQY
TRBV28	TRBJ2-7	ASSSPIPSYEQY
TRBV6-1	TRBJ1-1	ASSPLGGETEAF
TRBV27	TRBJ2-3	ASTPLLGGGDTQY
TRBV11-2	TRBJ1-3	ASSSWTGGDSGNTIY
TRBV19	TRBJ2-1	ASSPGLVTNEQF
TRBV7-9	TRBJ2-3	ASSLAGGTDTQY
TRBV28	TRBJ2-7	ASSPQGAKDEQY
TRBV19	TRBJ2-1	ASSPPGRLAPTNEQF
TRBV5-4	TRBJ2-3	ASSLDSSTDTQY
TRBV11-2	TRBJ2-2	ASSPPDRAPGELF
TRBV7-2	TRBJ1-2	ASSPGQGNYT
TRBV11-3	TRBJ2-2	ASSFITSAGELF
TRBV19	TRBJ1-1	ASSFLVTEAF
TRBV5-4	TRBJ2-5	ASSVLPGQGETQY
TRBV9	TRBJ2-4	ASSEGGAGNIQY
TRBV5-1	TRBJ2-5	ASSPGGQGWETQY
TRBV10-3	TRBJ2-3	AISEGLVGSTDTQY
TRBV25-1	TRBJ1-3	ASRSQGTGNTIY
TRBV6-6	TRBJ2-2	ASTGWWQGELF
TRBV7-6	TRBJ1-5	ASSLLPDQPQH
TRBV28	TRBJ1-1	ASRTGYANTEAF
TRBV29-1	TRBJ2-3	SAEGGRWRDTQY
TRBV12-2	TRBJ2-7	ASRSGTSGKGVVRLFDEQY
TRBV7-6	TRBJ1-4	ASSIGGQSNEKLF
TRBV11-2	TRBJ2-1	ASSLVSGRANEQF
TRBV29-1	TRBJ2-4	SVGRTGSDIQY
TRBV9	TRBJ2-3	ASSVGRVSDTQY
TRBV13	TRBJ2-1	ASSLPGGNEQF
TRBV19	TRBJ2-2	ASSIVGGGNTGELF
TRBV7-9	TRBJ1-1	ASSGDRGKAF
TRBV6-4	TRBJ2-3	ASSWARDTDTQY
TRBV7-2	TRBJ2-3	ASSPLLAGGGTDTQY
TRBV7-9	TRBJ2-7	ASSSNLYEQY
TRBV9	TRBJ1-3	ASSVGRTNSGNTIY